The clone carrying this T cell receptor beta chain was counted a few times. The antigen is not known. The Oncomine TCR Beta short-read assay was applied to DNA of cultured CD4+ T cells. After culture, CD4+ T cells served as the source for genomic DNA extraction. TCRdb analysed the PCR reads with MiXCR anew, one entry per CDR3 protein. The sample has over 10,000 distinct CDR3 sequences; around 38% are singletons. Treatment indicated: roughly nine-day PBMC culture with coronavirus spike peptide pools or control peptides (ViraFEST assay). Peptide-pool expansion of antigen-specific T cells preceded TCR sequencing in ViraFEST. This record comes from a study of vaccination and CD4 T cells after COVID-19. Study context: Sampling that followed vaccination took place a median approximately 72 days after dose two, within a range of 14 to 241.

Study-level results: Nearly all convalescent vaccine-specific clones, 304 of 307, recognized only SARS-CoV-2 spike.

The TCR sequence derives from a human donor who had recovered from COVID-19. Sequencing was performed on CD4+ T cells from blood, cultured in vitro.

The chain's CDR3 is CASSTTGYQPQHF. In DNA, the CDR3 is TGTGCCAGCAGTACGACAGGGTATCAGCCCCAGCATTTT. The chain couples TRBV27 to TRBJ1-5; 7 bases are shared with TRBD1. Per germline, CDR1 MNHEY and CDR2 SMNVEV (reference sequence). V was clipped by 5 bases and J by 5 bases; unmatched bases: 3. The CDR3 extends over 13 amino acids.